The 8 T cell receptor beta chains given below trace back to one sample, sequenced in a study of cytomegalovirus exposure and HLA in healthy donors. It was with 60 Vbeta and 13 Jbeta primers that the PCR ran. Method: immunoSEQ multiplex PCR; TCRdb's copy keeps in-frame clones and lacks some. The repertoire consists of around 200,000 clones, with roughly 80% occurring once and the leading ten covering approximately 5.7%. What was sequenced was PBMCs. These receptors all stem from a man aged 35-49 years in good health and CMV-seropositive.

The chain employs TRBV6-1 and TRBJ1-2; maybe TRBD1 (6 bases). The CDR3 consists of 12 residues. The germline V gene has CDR1 MNHNS and CDR2 SASEGT. Trimming shortened V by 4 bases and J by 8 bases, and 11 bases separated the two germline ends. CDR3 in DNA: TGTGCCAGCAGTGTAACAGGGACAGGCTACACCTTC. Translation: CASSVTGTGYTF.

The chain recombines TRBV12-5 with TRBJ1-1, with D hard to call. This CDR3 comprises 11 residues. The V end was cut by 2 bases, the J end by 5 bases, with 3 bases between. The germline V gene has CDR1 LGHNT and CDR2 FRNRAP. CDR3 nucleotides: TGTGCTAGTGGTTTGTATACTGAAGCTTTCTTT. This translates into CASGLYTEAFF.

The chain links TRBV4-2 to TRBJ2-2; 7 nucleotides line up with TRBD1. This CDR3 is 17 amino acids long. Germline values: CDR1 LGHNA, CDR2 YNFKEQ. Germline trimming cut 3 bases from V and 1 base from J; bases unmatched to any gene: 8. This chain's CDR3 is CASSHFTGVGNTGELFF. CDR3 coding DNA: TGTGCCAGCAGCCATTTCACAGGGGTAGGGAACACCGGGGAGCTGTTTTTT.

The chain has TRBV9 and TRBJ1-1, with 7 bases matching TRBD1. This CDR3 has 14 amino acids. J lost 5 bases, V lost 4 bases, and 8 bases had no gene match. The germline V gene has CDR1 SGDLS and CDR2 YYNGEE. CDR3 nucleotide sequence: TGTGCCAGCAGCACCGGGACAGTAGGAACTGAAGCTTTCTTT. Translated: CASSTGTVGTEAFF.

This clone has only a few counts. The V call is TRBV6-1, the J call TRBJ1-1; 10 positions match TRBD1. V lost 6 bases and J lost 0; bases outside the gene matches: 4. CDR1 and CDR2 from the germline V gene are MNHNS and SASEGT. The CDR3 runs 15 residues. The CDR3 nucleotides read TGTGCCAGCAGCCGACAGGGGGCCATGAACACTGAAGCTTTCTTT. This codes for CASSRQGAMNTEAFF.

The table lists this clone with a few counts. This chain uses TRBV2 with TRBJ1-2; the D gene is possibly TRBD1 (6 bases). Trimming cost V 8 bases and J 2 bases, with 15 bases left between them. CDR3 length: 14 amino acids. Germline-derived CDR1 and CDR2 are SNHLY and FYNNEI. The CDR3 here is CASGPPTGNYGYTF. For the CDR3, the DNA is TGTGCCAGCGGACCTCCGACAGGCAACTATGGCTACACCTTC.

The chain combines TRBV27 with TRBJ2-5; no firm D call. Trimming took 4 bases from V and 3 from J, leaving 18 bases between them. Per germline, CDR1 MNHEY and CDR2 SMNVEV (reference sequence). The CDR3 contains 16 residues. The CDR3 nucleotides are TGTGCCAGCAGTTCCCTTGGAGTTTTTGGCAAAGAGACCCAGTACTTC. Its protein product is CASSSLGVFGKETQYF.

The chain has TRBV9 and TRBJ2-2, with a tentative D call TRBD2 (7 bases). Between the trimmed V and J ends, which lost 0 bases and 0 bases, there was a span of 15 bases. Germline V lookup: CDR1 SGDLS, CDR2 YYNGEE. The CDR3 runs to 18 residues. The CDR3 bases are TGTGCCAGCAGCGTAGAGGGGGGGCCGTCTGCGAACACCGGGGAGCTGTTTTTT. Encoded protein: CASSVEGGPSANTGELFF.